A selection of T cell receptor beta chains follows, all from one sample in a study of blood T cell repertoires in COVID-19. Method: immunoSEQ multiplex PCR; TCRdb's copy keeps in-frame clones and lacks some. Here the sample spans about 330,000 clones, roughly 87% being singletons. Sequencing input: peripheral blood. These receptors originate from a man under 40 with COVID-19, enrolled during active disease. The CDR3 runs from the conserved cysteine through the conserved F or W. Fields, in order: D gene, J gene, V gene, clone size, CDR3 DNA, CDR3 protein. A D gene is named only where the DNA matches it firmly. Clone size appears in some rows only: once, few, many, or a class for an expanded clone.

TRBD2,TRBJ2-2,TRBV27,.,TGTGCCAGCAGTTTATCGTGGCTAGCGGGGAACACCGGGGAGCTGTTTTTT,CASSLSWLAGNTGELFF
TRBD2,TRBJ2-7,TRBV5-1,.,TGCGCCAGCAGCCGGGGGTGGGGACAGGCTGAAACCGGGACTAGCGGGTCCTACGAGCAGTACTTC,CASSRGWGQAETGTSGSYEQYF
.,TRBJ1-4,TRBV30,.,TGTGCCTGGAGTGTACGGCGGGGAGAAAAACTGTTTTTT,CAWSVRRGEKLFF
.,TRBJ1-1,TRBV27,.,TGTGCCAGCAGTTCCGTTTTGGGGGGGGTAAGGGCTGAAGCTTTCTTT,CASSSVLGGVRAEAFF
TRBD2,TRBJ2-1,TRBV6-5,.,TGTGCCAGCAGTTCTAGCGGGAGAGGTCGCGATGAGCAGTTCTTC,CASSSSGRGRDEQFF
.,TRBJ1-4,TRBV7-2,.,TGTGCCAGCAGCTTAGGAGGGAAGGAGGAAAAACTGTTTTTT,CASSLGGKEEKLFF
.,TRBJ2-7,TRBV27,.,TGTGCCAGCAGTTTATTGGGACAAGGCCCTTCCTACGAGCAGTACTTC,CASSLLGQGPSYEQYF
.,TRBJ1-6,TRBV28,.,TGTGCCAGCAGTTTCTATGGGAGCTCCTATAATTCACCCCTCCACTTT,CASSFYGSSYNSPLHF
.,TRBJ1-1,TRBV6-5,.,TGTGCCAGCAGGAGGACAGACATGAACACTGAAGCTTTCTTT,CASRRTDMNTEAFF
TRBD1,TRBJ1-5,TRBV6-6,.,TGTGCCAGCAGTCTTGACAGGGAAAATCAGCCCCAGCATTTT,CASSLDRENQPQHF
.,TRBJ2-2,TRBV4-2,.,TGTGCCAGCAGCCTATTGGAGGGGGCGCATTATGGGGAGCTGTTTTTT,CASSLLEGAHYGELFF
.,TRBJ1-5,TRBV7-8,.,TGTGCCAGTAACGAGGGGGAGGGTAGCAATCAGCCCCAGCATTTT,CASNEGEGSNQPQHF
.,TRBJ2-7,TRBV6-5,.,TGTGCCAGCAGTTACGGCGGGAATCGATACGAGCAGTACTTC,CASSYGGNRYEQYF
TRBD1,TRBJ1-2,TRBV7-8,once,TGTGCCAGCAGCTTAGGACAGGGGGGTGGCTACACCTTC,CASSLGQGGGYTF
.,TRBJ1-1,TRBV7-2,.,TGTGCCAGCAGCTCCTTCGGGTCGACTAGGGGAGCTTTCTTT,CASSSFGSTRGAFF
.,TRBJ1-1,TRBV7-2,.,TGTGCCAGCAGCAAGGACAGAATCACTGAAGCTTTCTTT,CASSKDRITEAFF
TRBD2,TRBJ2-1,TRBV2,.,TGTGCCAGCGTTAGTAGGACTAGCGGGTTCTCCTCCTACAATGAGCAGTTCTTC,CASVSRTSGFSSYNEQFF
TRBD1,TRBJ1-5,TRBV4-1,.,TGCGCCAGCAGCCAAGACGACAGGGTATATGGCAATCAGCCCCAGCATTTT,CASSQDDRVYGNQPQHF
.,TRBJ2-7,TRBV14,.,TGTGCCAGCAGTCACCTGGGGGGACTCCTCTCCTACGAGCAGTACTTC,CASSHLGGLLSYEQYF
TRBD1,TRBJ1-2,TRBV7-3,.,TGTGCCAGCAGTTCTGGGACAGGTTCGAGAGGAGGCTACACCTTC,CASSSGTGSRGGYTF
TRBD1,TRBJ1-2,TRBV19,.,TGTGCCAGTAGAGAAGGGACAGCTAAGAACTATGGCTACACCTTC,CASREGTAKNYGYTF
TRBD2,TRBJ2-1,TRBV7-2,.,TGTGCCAGCAGCTTTGAGAGCGGGAGTTTTAATGAGCAGTTCTTC,CASSFESGSFNEQFF
TRBD1,TRBJ2-1,TRBV5-3,.,TGTGCCAGAAGCTCCGCTAAGACAGGGAACAATGAGCAGTTCTTC,CARSSAKTGNNEQFF
TRBD1,TRBJ2-7,TRBV6-5,.,TGTGCCAGCAGCCGGGACAGGAACTCCTACGAGCAGTACTTC,CASSRDRNSYEQYF
.,TRBJ1-4,TRBV7-2,.,TGTGCCAGCAGCATAAACTACAGGGAAAAACTGTTTTTT,CASSINYREKLFF
.,TRBJ2-1,TRBV7-9,.,TGTGCCAGCAGCTTAGGGGCCCCCATAAGCTCCTACAATGAGCAGTTCTTC,CASSLGAPISSYNEQFF
.,TRBJ2-1,TRBV7-9,.,TGTGCCAGCAGCTTAGTTAAAGGGGGAAGCTCCTACAATGAGCAGTTCTTC,CASSLVKGGSSYNEQFF
TRBD1,TRBJ1-3,TRBV3-1/TRBV3-2,.,TGTGCCAGCAGCCAAGAAGGGGGACAGGGTCGGATCGGAAACACCATATATTTT,CASSQEGGQGRIGNTIYF
TRBD1,TRBJ2-1,TRBV28,.,TGTGCCAGCAGGGATGGGACAGGGTTTCCCTACAATGAGCAGTTCTTC,CASRDGTGFPYNEQFF
TRBD1,TRBJ2-7,TRBV28,.,TGTGCCAGCAGCACGACAGGGGTAGGTTACGAGCAGTACTTC,CASSTTGVGYEQYF
.,TRBJ2-1,TRBV11-2,.,TGTGCCAGCAGCGGAGGGGGTTGGGGACAGTCCTACAATGAGCAGTTCTTC,CASSGGGWGQSYNEQFF
TRBD1,TRBJ1-2,TRBV7-2,.,TGTGCCAGCAGCTTAAAATTGGGACAGGCCCCCATCTATGGCTACACCTTC,CASSLKLGQAPIYGYTF
.,TRBJ1-5,TRBV27,.,TGTGCCAGCAGTTTCGCGAGGAATCAGCCCCAGCATTTT,CASSFARNQPQHF
TRBD2,TRBJ2-1,TRBV28,.,TGTGCCAGCAGGACAGCCCAACTAGCGGGAGTTGGGGGTGAGCAGTTCTTC,CASRTAQLAGVGGEQFF